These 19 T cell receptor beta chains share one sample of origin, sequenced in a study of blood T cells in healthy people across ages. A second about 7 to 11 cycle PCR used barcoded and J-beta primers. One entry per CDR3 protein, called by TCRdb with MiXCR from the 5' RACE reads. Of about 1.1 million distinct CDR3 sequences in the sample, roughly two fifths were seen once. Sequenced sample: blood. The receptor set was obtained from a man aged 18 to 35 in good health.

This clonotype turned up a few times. CDR3 protein: CSARDQTGHTWHF. The CDR3, as DNA: TGCAGTGCTAGAGATCAGACGGGACACACATGGCATTTT. The chain recombines TRBV20-1 with TRBJ1-5, with D perhaps TRBD1 (6 bases). CDR1 and CDR2 from the germline V gene are DFQATT and SNEGSKA (reference sequence). The germline V and J ends were trimmed by 0 bases and 15 bases, with 18 bases remaining between them. This CDR3 is built from 13 residues.

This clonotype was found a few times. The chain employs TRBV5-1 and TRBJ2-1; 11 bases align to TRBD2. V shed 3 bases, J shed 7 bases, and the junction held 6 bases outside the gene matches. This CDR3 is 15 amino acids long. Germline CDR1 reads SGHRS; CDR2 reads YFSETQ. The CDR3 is CASSSSGGLPNEQFF. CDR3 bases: TGCGCCAGCAGCTCTAGCGGGGGGCTACCGAATGAGCAGTTCTTC.

DNA for the CDR3: TGCGCCAGCAGCCAAGATGGGACAGGGGGTTATCAGCCCCAGCATTTT. Protein sequence: CASSQDGTGGYQPQHF. V and J are TRBV4-3 and TRBJ1-5, with 11 bases fitting TRBD1. V was pared by 0 bases and J by 5 bases, with 3 bases of the junction left unmatched. In germline, CDR1 is LGHNA, CDR2 YSLEER. The CDR3 is made up of 16 amino acids.

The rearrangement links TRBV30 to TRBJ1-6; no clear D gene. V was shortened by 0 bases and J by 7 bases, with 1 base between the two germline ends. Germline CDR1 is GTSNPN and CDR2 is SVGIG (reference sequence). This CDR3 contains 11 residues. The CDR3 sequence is CAWSVNSPLHF. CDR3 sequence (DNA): TGTGCCTGGAGTGTGAATTCACCCCTCCACTTT. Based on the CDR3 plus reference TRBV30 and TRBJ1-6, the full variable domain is SQTIHQWPATLVQPVGSPLSLECTVEGTSNPNLYWYRQAAGRGLQLLFYSVGIGQISSEVPQNLSASRPQDRQFILSSKKLLLSDSGFYLCAWSVNSPLHFGNGTRLTVT.

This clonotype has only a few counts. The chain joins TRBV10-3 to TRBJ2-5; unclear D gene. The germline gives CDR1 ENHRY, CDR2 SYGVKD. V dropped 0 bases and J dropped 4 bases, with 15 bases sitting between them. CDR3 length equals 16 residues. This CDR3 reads CAISESRDLQGETQYF. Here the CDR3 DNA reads TGTGCCATCAGTGAGTCGAGAGACCTTCAAGGAGAGACCCAGTACTTC.

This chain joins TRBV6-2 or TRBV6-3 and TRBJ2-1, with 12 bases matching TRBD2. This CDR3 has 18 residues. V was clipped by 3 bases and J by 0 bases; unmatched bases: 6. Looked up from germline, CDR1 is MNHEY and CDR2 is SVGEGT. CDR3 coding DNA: TGTGCCAGCAGTTATTGGACTAGCGGGGACAGCTCCTACAATGAGCAGTTCTTC. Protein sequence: CASSYWTSGDSSYNEQFF.

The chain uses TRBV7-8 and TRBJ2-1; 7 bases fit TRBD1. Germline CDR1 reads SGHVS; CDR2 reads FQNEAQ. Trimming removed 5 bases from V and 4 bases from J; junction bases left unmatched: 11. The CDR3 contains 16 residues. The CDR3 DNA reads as TGTGCCAGCAGCCCTATCTTACAGGGGCCATACAATGAGCAGTTCTTC. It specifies CASSPILQGPYNEQFF.

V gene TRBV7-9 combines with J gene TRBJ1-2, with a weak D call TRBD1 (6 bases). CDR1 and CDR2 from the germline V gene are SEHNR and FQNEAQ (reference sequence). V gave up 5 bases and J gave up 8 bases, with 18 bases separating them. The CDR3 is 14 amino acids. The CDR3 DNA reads TGTGCCAGCAGCGTCAGAAGGGGGATTGAGGGCTACACCTTC. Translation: CASSVRRGIEGYTF.

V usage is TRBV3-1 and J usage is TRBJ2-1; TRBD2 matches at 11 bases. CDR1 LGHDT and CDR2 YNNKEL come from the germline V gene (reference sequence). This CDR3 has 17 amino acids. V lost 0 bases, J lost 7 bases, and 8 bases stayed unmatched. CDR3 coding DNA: TGTGCCAGCAGCCAAGATTTAGCGGGGGGGCCACGTAATGAGCAGTTCTTC. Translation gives CASSQDLAGGPRNEQFF.

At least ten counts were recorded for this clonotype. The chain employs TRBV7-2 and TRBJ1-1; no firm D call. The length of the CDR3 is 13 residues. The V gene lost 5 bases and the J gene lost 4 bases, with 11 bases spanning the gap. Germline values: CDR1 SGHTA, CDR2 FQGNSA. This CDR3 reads CASSPYGSTEAFF. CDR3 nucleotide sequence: TGTGCCAGCAGCCCCTACGGGTCCACTGAAGCTTTCTTT.

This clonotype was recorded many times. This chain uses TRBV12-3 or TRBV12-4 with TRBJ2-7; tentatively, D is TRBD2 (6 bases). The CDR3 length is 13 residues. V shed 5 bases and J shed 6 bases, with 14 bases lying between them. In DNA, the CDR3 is TGTGCCAGCAGTCCCTCTGGAGGGCGCGAGCAGTACTTC. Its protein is CASSPSGGREQYF.

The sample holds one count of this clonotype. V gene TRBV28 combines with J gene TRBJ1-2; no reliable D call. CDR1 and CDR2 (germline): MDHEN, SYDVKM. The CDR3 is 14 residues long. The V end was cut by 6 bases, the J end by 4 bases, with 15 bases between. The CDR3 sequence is CASRVSSTVYGYTF. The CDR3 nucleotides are TGTGCCAGCAGAGTTAGCTCGACCGTCTATGGCTACACCTTC.

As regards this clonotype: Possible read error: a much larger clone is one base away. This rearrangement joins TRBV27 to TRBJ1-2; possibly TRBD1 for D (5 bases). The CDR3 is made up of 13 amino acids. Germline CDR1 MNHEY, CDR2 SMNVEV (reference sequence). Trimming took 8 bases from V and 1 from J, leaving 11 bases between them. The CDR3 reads CASQGRVNYGYTF. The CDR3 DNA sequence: TGTGCCAGCCAGGGACGGGTTAACTATGGCTACACCTTC.

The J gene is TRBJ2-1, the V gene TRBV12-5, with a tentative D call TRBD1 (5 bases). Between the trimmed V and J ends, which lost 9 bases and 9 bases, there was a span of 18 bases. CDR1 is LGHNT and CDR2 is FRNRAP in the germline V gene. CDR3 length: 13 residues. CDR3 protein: CASALYQGLEQFF. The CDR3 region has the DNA TGTGCTAGCGCCTTATACCAGGGCCTTGAGCAGTTCTTC.

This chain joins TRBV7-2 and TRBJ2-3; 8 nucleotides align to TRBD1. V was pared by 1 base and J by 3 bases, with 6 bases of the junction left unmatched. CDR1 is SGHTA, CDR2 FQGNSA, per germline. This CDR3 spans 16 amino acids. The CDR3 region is CASSLGVRGRTDTQYF. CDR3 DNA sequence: TGTGCCAGCAGCTTAGGTGTCAGGGGGCGTACAGATACGCAGTATTTT.

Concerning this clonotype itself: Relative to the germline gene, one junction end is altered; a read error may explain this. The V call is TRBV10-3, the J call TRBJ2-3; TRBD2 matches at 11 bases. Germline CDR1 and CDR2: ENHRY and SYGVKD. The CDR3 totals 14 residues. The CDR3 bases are TGTGCCATTTCTAGCGGGGGGCTCACAGATGCGCAGTATTTT. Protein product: CAISSGGLTDAQYF.

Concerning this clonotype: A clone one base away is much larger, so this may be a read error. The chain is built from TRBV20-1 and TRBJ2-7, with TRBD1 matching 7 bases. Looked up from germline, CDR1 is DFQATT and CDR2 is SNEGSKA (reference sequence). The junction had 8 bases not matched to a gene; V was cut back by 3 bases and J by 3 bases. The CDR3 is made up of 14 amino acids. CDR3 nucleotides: TGCAGTGCTAGGGCCCCCGGGACAGACTACGAGCAGTACTTC. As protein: CSARAPGTDYEQYF.

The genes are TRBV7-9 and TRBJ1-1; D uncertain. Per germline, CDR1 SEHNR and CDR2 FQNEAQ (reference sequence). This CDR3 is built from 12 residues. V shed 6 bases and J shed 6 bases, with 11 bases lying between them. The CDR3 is CASRTDFPEAFF. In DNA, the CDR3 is TGTGCCAGCAGGACCGATTTCCCTGAAGCTTTCTTT. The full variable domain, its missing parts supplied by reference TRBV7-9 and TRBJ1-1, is DTGVSQNPRHKITKRGQNVTFRCDPISEHNRLYWYRQTLGQGPEFLTYFQNEAQLEKSRLLSDRFSAERPKGSFSTLEIQRTEQGDSAMYLCASRTDFPEAFFGQGTRLTVV.

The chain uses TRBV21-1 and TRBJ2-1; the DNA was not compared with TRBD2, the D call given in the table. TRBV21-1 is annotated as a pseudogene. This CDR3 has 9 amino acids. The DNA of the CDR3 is TGTGCCAGCCCCCCCGCTCAGTTCTTC. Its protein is CASPPAQFF.